The 5 T cell receptor beta chains presented below share a single source sample, sequenced in a study of blood T cell repertoires in COVID-19. The repertoire was sequenced with immunoSEQ multiplex PCR; TCRdb's copy has only in-frame clones and lacks some. The sample gives roughly 250,000 clones, about 89% of which show up once; about 2.5% is in the top ten. Source material: peripheral blood. The origin of the receptors is a woman in her fifties or sixties with acute or convalescent COVID-19.

This chain joins TRBV2 and TRBJ2-2; 7 bases align to TRBD2. CDR1 and CDR2 (germline): SNHLY, FYNNEI. The CDR3 covers 15 residues. J lost 6 bases, V lost 0 bases, and 4 bases had no gene match. CDR3: CASSEAGGGPGELFF. CDR3 nucleotides: TGTGCCAGCAGTGAAGCAGGCGGGGGACCCGGGGAGCTGTTTTTT.

The chain employs TRBV14 and TRBJ2-1, with 10 bases lining up with TRBD2. Trimming removed 2 bases from V and 4 bases from J; junction bases left unmatched: 5. This CDR3 has 16 amino acids. Looked up from germline, CDR1 is SGHDN and CDR2 is FVKESK. The CDR3 nucleotides read TGTGCCAGCAGCCAAATAGCGGGAGGCCCTTACAATGAGCAGTTCTTC. Translating gives CASSQIAGGPYNEQFF.

This chain links TRBV5-1 with TRBJ1-4, with TRBD1 matching 8 bases. J lost 0 bases, V lost 0 bases, and 4 bases had no gene match. Per germline, CDR1 SGHRS and CDR2 YFSETQ. The CDR3 totals 17 residues. The CDR3 DNA is TGCGCCAGCAGCTTGGGGGTACAGGGGGCAACTAATGAAAAACTGTTTTTT. Translated: CASSLGVQGATNEKLFF.

The V and J genes are TRBV29-1 and TRBJ2-7, with D maybe TRBD2 (7 bases). This CDR3 comprises 15 residues. The V gene's germline CDR1 is SQVTM and CDR2 ANQGSEA. The germline V and J ends were trimmed by 4 bases and 2 bases, with 18 bases remaining between them. The CDR3 bases are TGCAGCGTTGCGGGGGGCGCGGACGCTACCTACGAGCAGTACTTC. It is translated as CSVAGGADATYEQYF.

The V gene is TRBV9, the J gene TRBJ2-3; tentative D call: TRBD1 (5 bases). The germline CDR1 and CDR2 sequences are SGDLS and YYNGEE. The ends were cut back, 4 bases at V and 3 bases at J, with 12 bases in the middle. The length of the CDR3 is 14 residues. For the CDR3, the DNA is TGTGCCAGCAGCCCGGTGGGGCGAACAGATACGCAGTATTTT. It yields the protein CASSPVGRTDTQYF.